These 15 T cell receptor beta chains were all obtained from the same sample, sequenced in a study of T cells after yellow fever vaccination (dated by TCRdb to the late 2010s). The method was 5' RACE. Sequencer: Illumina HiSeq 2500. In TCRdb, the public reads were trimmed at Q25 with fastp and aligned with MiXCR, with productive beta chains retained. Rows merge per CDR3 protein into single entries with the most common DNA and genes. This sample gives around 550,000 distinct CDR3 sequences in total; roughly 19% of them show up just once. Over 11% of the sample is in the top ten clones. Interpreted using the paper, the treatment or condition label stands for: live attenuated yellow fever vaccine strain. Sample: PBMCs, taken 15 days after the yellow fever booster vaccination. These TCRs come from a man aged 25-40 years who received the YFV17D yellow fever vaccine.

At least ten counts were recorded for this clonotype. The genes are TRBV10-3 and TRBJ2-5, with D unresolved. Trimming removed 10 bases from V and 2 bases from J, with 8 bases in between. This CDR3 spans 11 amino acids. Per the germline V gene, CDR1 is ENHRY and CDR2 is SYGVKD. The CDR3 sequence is CATRNQETQYF. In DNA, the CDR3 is TGTGCCACTAGAAATCAAGAGACCCAGTACTTC.

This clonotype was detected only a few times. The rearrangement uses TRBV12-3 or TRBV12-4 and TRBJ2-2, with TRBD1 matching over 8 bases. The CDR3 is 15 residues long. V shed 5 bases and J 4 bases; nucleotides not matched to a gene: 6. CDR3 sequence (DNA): TGTGCCAGCAGTCCAACGGACAGGGCCACCGGGGAGCTGTTTTTT. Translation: CASSPTDRATGELFF.

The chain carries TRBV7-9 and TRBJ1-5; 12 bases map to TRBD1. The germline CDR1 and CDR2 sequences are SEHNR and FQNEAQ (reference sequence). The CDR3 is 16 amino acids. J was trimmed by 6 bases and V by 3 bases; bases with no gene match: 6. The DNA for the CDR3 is TGTGCCAGCAGCTTCTCCGGGACAGGGGGCAGTCAGCCCCAGCATTTT. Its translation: CASSFSGTGGSQPQHF.

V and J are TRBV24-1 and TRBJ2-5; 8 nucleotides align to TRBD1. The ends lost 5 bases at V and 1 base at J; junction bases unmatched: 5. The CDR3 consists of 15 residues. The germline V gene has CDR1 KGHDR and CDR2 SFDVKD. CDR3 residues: CATSALDRGQETQYF. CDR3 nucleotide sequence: TGTGCCACCAGTGCCCTCGACAGGGGCCAAGAGACCCAGTACTTC.

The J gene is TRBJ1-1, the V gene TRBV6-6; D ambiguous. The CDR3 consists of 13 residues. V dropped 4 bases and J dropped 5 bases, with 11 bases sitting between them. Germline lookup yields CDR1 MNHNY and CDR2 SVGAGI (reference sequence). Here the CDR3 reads CASSWRGGTEAFF. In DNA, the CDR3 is TGTGCCAGCAGTTGGCGCGGAGGTACTGAAGCTTTCTTT.

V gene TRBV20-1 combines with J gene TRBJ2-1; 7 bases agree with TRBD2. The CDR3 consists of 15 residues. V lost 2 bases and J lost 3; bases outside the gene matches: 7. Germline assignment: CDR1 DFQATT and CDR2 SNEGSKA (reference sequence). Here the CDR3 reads CSARWRENYYNEQFF. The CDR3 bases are TGCAGTGCTAGATGGCGGGAGAATTACTACAATGAGCAGTTCTTC.

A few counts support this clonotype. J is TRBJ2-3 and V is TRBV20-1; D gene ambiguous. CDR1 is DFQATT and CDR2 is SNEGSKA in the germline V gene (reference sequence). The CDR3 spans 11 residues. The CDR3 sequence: CRALRRDTQYF. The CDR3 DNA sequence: TGCAGAGCACTGCGGAGAGATACGCAGTATTTT.

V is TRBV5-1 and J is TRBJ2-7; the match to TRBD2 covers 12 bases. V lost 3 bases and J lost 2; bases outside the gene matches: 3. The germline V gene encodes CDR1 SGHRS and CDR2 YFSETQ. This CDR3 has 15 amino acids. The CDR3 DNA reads TGCGCCAGCAGCTCGCTAGCGGGAGGGGCCTACGAGCAGTACTTC. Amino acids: CASSSLAGGAYEQYF.

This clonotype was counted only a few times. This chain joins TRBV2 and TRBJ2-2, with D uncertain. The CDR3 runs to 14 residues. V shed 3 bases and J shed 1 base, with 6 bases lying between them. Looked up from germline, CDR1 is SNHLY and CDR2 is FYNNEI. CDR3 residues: CASSDDWNTGELFF. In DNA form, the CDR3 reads TGTGCCAGCAGTGACGACTGGAACACCGGGGAGCTGTTTTTT.

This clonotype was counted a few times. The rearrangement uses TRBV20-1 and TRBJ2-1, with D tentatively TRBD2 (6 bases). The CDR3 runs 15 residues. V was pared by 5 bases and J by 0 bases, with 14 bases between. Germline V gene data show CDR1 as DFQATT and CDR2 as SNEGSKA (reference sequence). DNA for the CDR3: TGCAGTGCTCGGGTTAGCGGAAGCTCCTACAATGAGCAGTTCTTC. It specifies CSARVSGSSYNEQFF.

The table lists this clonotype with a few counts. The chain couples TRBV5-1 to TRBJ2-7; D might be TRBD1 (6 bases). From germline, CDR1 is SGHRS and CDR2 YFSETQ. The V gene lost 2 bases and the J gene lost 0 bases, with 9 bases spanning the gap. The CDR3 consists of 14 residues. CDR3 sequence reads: CASSFQGSSYEQYF. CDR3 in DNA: TGCGCCAGCAGCTTTCAGGGGTCCTCCTACGAGCAGTACTTC.

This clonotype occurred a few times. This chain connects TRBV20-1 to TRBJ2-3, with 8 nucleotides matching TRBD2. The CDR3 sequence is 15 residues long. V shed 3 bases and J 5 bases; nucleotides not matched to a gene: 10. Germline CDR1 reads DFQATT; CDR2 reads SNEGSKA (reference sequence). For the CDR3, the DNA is TGCAGTGCTAGTGATCAAGCGGGAGCATTAGATACGCAGTATTTT. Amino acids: CSASDQAGALDTQYF.

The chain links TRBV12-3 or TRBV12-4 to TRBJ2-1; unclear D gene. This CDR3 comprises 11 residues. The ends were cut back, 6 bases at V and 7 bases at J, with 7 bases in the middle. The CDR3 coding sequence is TGTGCCAGCAGCTACGAAAATGAGCAGTTCTTC. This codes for CASSYENEQFF.

CDR3 DNA sequence: TGTGCCAGCAGAAATAGCGGGAGAGGGTACGAGCAGTACTTC. Encoded protein: CASRNSGRGYEQYF. The chain couples TRBV28 to TRBJ2-7; TRBD2 agrees at 9 bases. This CDR3 is 14 amino acids long. CDR1 MDHEN and CDR2 SYDVKM come from the germline V gene. V lost 6 bases and J lost 4; bases outside the gene matches: 7.

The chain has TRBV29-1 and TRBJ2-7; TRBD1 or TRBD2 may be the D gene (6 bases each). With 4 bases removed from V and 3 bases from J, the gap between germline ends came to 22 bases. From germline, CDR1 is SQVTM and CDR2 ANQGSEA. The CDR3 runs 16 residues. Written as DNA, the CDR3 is TGCAGCGTTGGGGTCCCGGGGGCATCCGGGATCTACGAGCAGTACTTC. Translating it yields CSVGVPGASGIYEQYF.